This T cell receptor (beta chain) stems from a study of OX40 agonist ivuxolimab in advanced cancers. Study-wide context: Patients undergoing dose escalation presented with hepatocellular carcinoma, melanoma, renal cell or head and neck cancer. Participants averaged approximately 65 years of age (range about 23 to 80) and were 75% to 90% male.

The V and J ends lost 8 bases and 3 bases respectively, with 11 bases between them. Per germline, CDR1 MDHEN and CDR2 SYDVKM. The CDR3 sequence is 12 residues long. Generated by immunoSEQ multiplex PCR, the TCRdb table keeps only in-frame clones and is missing some. The data show 25,000 to 30,000 clones, with roughly 80% seen just once and roughly a sixth held by the top ten. This clone has a handful of counts. Patients with a history of autoimmune disease or on systemic immunosuppression were excluded. The sampling schedule covered blood at baseline, cycle 4 day 1, and cycle 7 day 1. This material consisted of CD4+ or CD8+ T cells sorted from blood, taken in a trial of the OX40 agonist ivuxolimab. The V call is TRBV28, the J call TRBJ2-7; D is ambiguous. The source of this sequence is an adult with an advanced solid tumor such as melanoma, head and neck, liver or kidney cancer. CDR3 amino acids: CASQDGIYEQYF. The CDR3 bases are TGTGCCAGCCAAGATGGGATCTACGAGCAGTACTTC. Together with reference TRBV28 and TRBJ2-7, the CDR3 gives the full variable domain: DVKVTQSSRYLVKRTGEKVFLECVQDMDHENMFWYRQDPGLGLRLIYFSYDVKMKEKGDIPEGYSVSREKKERFSLILESASTNQTSMYLCASQDGIYEQYFGPGTRLTVT.